Shown below are 12 T cell receptor beta chains from a single sample sequenced in a study of T-cell memory formation after mild COVID-19 (TCRdb year 2021). Preparation of the library involved 5' RACE. Sequenced on an Illumina NovaSeq 6000. Using fastp at Q25 and MiXCR, TCRdb reprocessed the public reads and kept productive beta chains. A single entry per CDR3 protein holds the most common genes and DNA from its merged rows. Here the sample has roughly 280,000 distinct CDR3 sequences; about 17% occur a single time. Jointly, the top ten make up roughly 20% of the sample. Sequenced material: PBMCs or a T cell subset sorted from them (not recorded which). The receptors were sampled from a man aged 18 to 30 who had mild COVID-19 (a few samples of this study predate the infection). The sample titles of this study are shuffled in the database, so cell type and time point are left out; the donor was told from shared clones.

This clonotype showed up just a few times. This chain joins TRBV10-3 and TRBJ2-2, with 8 bases aligning to TRBD1. After removal of 2 bases from V and 6 bases from J, the junction contained 2 bases not matched to a gene. The CDR3 runs 14 residues. Germline values: CDR1 ENHRY, CDR2 SYGVKD. As DNA, the CDR3 is TGTGCCATCAGTGAGGGACAGGGATCCGGGGAGCTGTTTTTT. This translates into CAISEGQGSGELFF.

In its sample, this clonotype was seen a few times. This rearrangement joins TRBV7-2 to TRBJ2-3; no reliable D call. Trimming cost V 5 bases and J 7 bases, with 10 bases left between them. The CDR3 is made up of 12 amino acids. Germline-derived CDR1 and CDR2 are SGHTA and FQGNSA. This CDR3 is CASSVVENTQYF. The CDR3 DNA follows: TGTGCCAGCAGCGTGGTGGAGAATACGCAGTATTTT.

This rearrangement joins TRBV7-3 to TRBJ1-1; 9 nucleotides line up with TRBD1. CDR3 length: 15 amino acids. CDR1 is SGHTA and CDR2 is FQGTGA in the germline V gene. After removal of 5 bases from V and 4 bases from J, the junction contained 8 bases not matched to a gene. Written as DNA, the CDR3 is TGTGCCAGCAGCCAAACAGGGGGCAGGAGCACTGAAGCTTTCTTT. This codes for CASSQTGGRSTEAFF.

This rearrangement joins TRBV4-1 to TRBJ1-2, with D possibly being TRBD1 (6 bases). V was trimmed by 4 bases and J by 3 bases, leaving 18 bases between them. CDR3 length equals 16 residues. Germline V gene sequence: CDR1 MGHRA, CDR2 YSYEKL. This CDR3 reads CASSPPDGQRDYGYTF. The CDR3 nucleotides are TGCGCCAGCAGCCCCCCGGACGGACAGAGGGACTATGGCTACACCTTC.

This clonotype was found a few times. Since a much larger clone is just one base distant, this may be a read error. The chain carries TRBV7-2 and TRBJ1-2; 9 positions match TRBD1. The V and J ends lost 1 base and 7 bases, in that order; junction bases with no gene match: 1. Per the germline V gene, CDR1 is SGHTA and CDR2 is FQGNSA. This CDR3 has 13 residues. The CDR3 region has the DNA TGTGCCAGCAGCTTAGGGACAGGGGTTGGCTACACCTTC. Translated, it gives CASSLGTGVGYTF.

Regarding this clonotype: Because it lacks the conserved phenylalanine or tryptophan at the end, this CDR3 is likely a read error. It is unclear where the CDR3 begins or ends on the DNA, so no DNA is shown, and the CDR3 is as TCRdb lists it. CDR3 protein: CASSSGTHLPTL. The J gene is TRBJ2-7, the V gene TRBV7-2; TRBD1 is taken as the D call from the table, unchecked against the DNA. CDR1 is SGHTA and CDR2 is FQGNSA in the germline V gene. With termini counted, the CDR3 has 12 amino acids.

The rearrangement uses TRBV6-2 or TRBV6-3 and TRBJ1-1; D gene uncertain. The CDR3 extends over 13 amino acids. Deletions cut 2 bases from V and 5 bases from J, with 9 bases between. Per germline, CDR1 MNHEY and CDR2 SVGEGT. Here the CDR3 DNA reads TGTGCCAGCAGTTACAGCAGGCAAACTGAAGCTTTCTTT. As protein: CASSYSRQTEAFF.

The CDR3 spells CASSLSALGGDTQYF. The CDR3 DNA sequence: TGTGCCAGCAGCTTATCGGCCCTTGGGGGAGATACGCAGTATTTT. V and J are TRBV7-2 and TRBJ2-3; D is tentatively TRBD1 or TRBD2 (5 bases each). Trimming left V 2 bases short and J 5 bases short, with 14 bases between. Germline loops: CDR1 SGHTA, CDR2 FQGNSA. CDR3 length: 15 residues.

V usage is TRBV12-3 or TRBV12-4 and J usage is TRBJ1-5, with unresolved D. V was trimmed by 2 bases and J by 6 bases, leaving 11 bases between them. This CDR3 region has 14 residues. CDR3 residues: CASSLFGVSQPQHF. The CDR3 coding sequence is TGTGCCAGCAGTTTATTCGGGGTCAGTCAGCCCCAGCATTTT.

V and J are TRBV7-9 and TRBJ1-4; possibly TRBD1 for D (5 bases). This CDR3 contains 15 residues. From germline, CDR1 is SEHNR and CDR2 FQNEAQ (reference sequence). Trimming removed 5 bases from V and 6 bases from J, with 16 bases in between. The chain's CDR3 is CASSETGGVDEKLFF. The CDR3 coding sequence is TGTGCCAGCAGCGAGACGGGGGGAGTTGATGAAAAACTGTTTTTT.

This chain links TRBV6-6 with TRBJ2-3, with no clear D. Germline assignment: CDR1 MNHNY and CDR2 SVGAGI (reference sequence). V was shortened by 7 bases and J by 0 bases, with 11 bases between the two germline ends. This CDR3 spans 14 amino acids. CDR3 loop: CASTSKSSTDTQYF. The CDR3 DNA follows: TGTGCCAGCACTTCAAAGTCTAGCACAGATACGCAGTATTTT.

The chain employs TRBV19 and TRBJ2-5; D may be TRBD1 (6 bases). Deletions cut 4 bases from V and 1 base from J, with 13 bases between. Germline CDR1 is LNHDA and CDR2 is SQIVND (reference sequence). There are 15 residues in the CDR3. In nucleotides, the CDR3 is TGTGCCAGTAGTAGGTACAGGGATCCCCAAGAGACCCAGTACTTC. It encodes CASSRYRDPQETQYF. The full variable domain, its missing parts supplied by reference TRBV19 and TRBJ2-5, is DGGITQSPKYLFRKEGQNVTLSCEQNLNHDAMYWYRQDPGQGLRLIYYSQIVNDFQKGDIAEGYSVSREKKESFPLTVTSAQKNPTAFYLCASSRYRDPQETQYFGPGTRLLVL.